These 16 T cell receptor beta chains were sequenced from one sample in a study of T cell changes during pregnancy in multiple sclerosis (dated by TCRdb to between 2018 and 2021). Library creation used the immunoSEQ multiplex PCR assay. TCRdb re-hosts the immuneACCESS table, in-frame sequences only. Its copies lack some clones; in the studies checked, an unresolved V gene accounts for under half of them, and the cause for the rest is not known. This sample comprises about 130,000 clones, less than 97% of them detected only once. The ten largest make up 0.44% of the sample. Sequenced material: peripheral blood, taken after pregnancy. The source of these receptors is a female donor with multiple sclerosis, enrolled in a pregnancy study.

The chain carries TRBV2 and TRBJ2-1; TRBD1 agrees at 9 bases. This CDR3 is built from 14 residues. Per germline, CDR1 SNHLY and CDR2 FYNNEI. V shed 6 bases and J 3 bases; nucleotides not matched to a gene: 3. CDR3 amino acids: CASRSGQGYNEQFF. CDR3 in DNA: TGTGCCAGCAGATCGGGACAGGGCTACAATGAGCAGTTCTTC.

DNA of the CDR3: TGCGCCAGCAGCGGGAATAGCGGGAGCGCAGACACCGGGGAGCTGTTTTTT. Amino acid sequence: CASSGNSGSADTGELFF. This chain connects TRBV5-1 to TRBJ2-2; 9 bases align to TRBD2. CDR3 size: 17 residues. From germline, CDR1 is SGHRS and CDR2 YFSETQ. V was clipped by 4 bases and J by 3 bases; unmatched bases: 10.

The chain joins TRBV9 to TRBJ2-1; 7 positions agree with TRBD2. V shed 3 bases, J shed 10 bases, and the junction held 10 bases outside the gene matches. This CDR3 is 14 amino acids long. Germline V CDR1 and CDR2: SGDLS, YYNGEE. The CDR3 sequence is CASSGAGVLSEQFF. The CDR3 DNA is TGTGCCAGCAGCGGGGCGGGAGTTCTCAGCGAGCAGTTCTTC.

This chain joins TRBV6-5 and TRBJ2-5, with TRBD2 matching over 10 bases. Germline loops: CDR1 MNHEY, CDR2 SVGAGI. The CDR3 contains 16 residues. V shed 0 bases, J shed 4 bases, and the junction held 5 bases outside the gene matches. The CDR3 DNA is TGTGCCAGCAGTTACTCGGCGCTAGCGGGAGTAGAGACCCAGTACTTC. This sequence encodes CASSYSALAGVETQYF.

The chain is built from TRBV28 and TRBJ2-7; TRBD1 is a possible D gene (5 bases). Trimming removed 3 bases at V and 2 bases at J, with 11 bases between. The CDR3 has 14 residues. Germline CDR1 and CDR2: MDHEN and SYDVKM. CDR3 in amino acids: CASSFRASTYEQYF. The DNA of the CDR3 is TGTGCCAGCAGTTTCAGGGCGAGTACCTACGAGCAGTACTTC.

CDR3 protein: CASSSPGLADDNEQFF. The CDR3 DNA sequence: TGTGCCAGCAGCTCCCCGGGACTAGCGGACGACAATGAGCAGTTCTTC. V is TRBV5-4 and J is TRBJ2-1; 11 nucleotides agree with TRBD2. The V gene end was trimmed by 3 bases and the J gene end by 5 bases; junction bases not matched to a gene: 7. Germline CDR1 reads SGHNT; CDR2 reads YYREEE (reference sequence). This CDR3 has 16 residues.

The chain couples TRBV7-2 to TRBJ1-1; maybe TRBD1 (5 bases). The germline V and J ends were trimmed by 1 base and 10 bases, with 16 bases remaining between them. Per the germline V gene, CDR1 is SGHTA and CDR2 is FQGNSA. The length of the CDR3 is 14 residues. The CDR3: CASSLVFPRTGAFF. Written as DNA, the CDR3 is TGTGCCAGCAGCTTAGTATTTCCAAGAACAGGAGCTTTCTTT.

The chain has TRBV11-2 and TRBJ2-5; 12 bases agree with TRBD2. The CDR3 runs to 15 residues. V lost 6 bases to trimming and J lost 4 bases; unmatched junction nucleotides: 6. Germline CDR1 reads SGHAT; CDR2 reads FQNNGV. The CDR3 DNA sequence: TGTGCCAGCAGTTCCGGACTAGCGGGACGAGAGACCCAGTACTTC. Its protein is CASSSGLAGRETQYF.

The V gene is TRBV10-2, the J gene TRBJ2-1; 8 bases line up with TRBD2. Germline CDR1 and CDR2: WSHSY and SAAADI. The CDR3 length is 16 residues. The V and J ends lost 10 bases and 7 bases, in that order; junction bases with no gene match: 18. In nucleotides, the CDR3 is TGCGCCATTTCACGGGGGGGTCAAGAACCGATTAATGAGCAGTTCTTC. Amino acids: CAISRGGQEPINEQFF.

The chain has TRBV6-1 and TRBJ2-1; D uncertain. Trimming removed 7 bases at V and 1 base at J, with 11 bases between. Germline V gene lookup returns CDR1 MNHNS and CDR2 SASEGT. This CDR3 has 14 residues. The CDR3 region has the DNA TGTGCCAGCACCGAAGGAGTTTCCTACAATGAGCAGTTCTTC. Amino acids: CASTEGVSYNEQFF.

The rearrangement links TRBV15 to TRBJ1-2; perhaps TRBD1 as D (6 bases). There are 15 residues in the CDR3. V was pared by 0 bases and J by 8 bases, with 16 bases between. CDR1 is LNHNV and CDR2 is YYDKDF in the germline V gene (reference sequence). CDR3 nucleotides: TGTGCCACCAGCAGAGAACAGGGCGGAGTGTGGGGCTACACCTTC. It codes for CATSREQGGVWGYTF.

The chain's CDR3 is CASSYPGADTQYF. The CDR3 DNA reads TGTGCCAGCAGTTATCCGGGGGCAGATACGCAGTATTTT. The V and J genes are TRBV6-5 and TRBJ2-3; D possibly corresponds to TRBD2 (6 bases). V lost 3 bases and J 4 bases, leaving 8 bases between the germline ends. The CDR3 runs 13 residues. CDR1 MNHEY and CDR2 SVGAGI come from the germline V gene.

This clone occurred a few times. The J gene is TRBJ1-1, the V gene TRBV14; D is unresolved. Germline V gene sequence: CDR1 SGHDN, CDR2 FVKESK. The V gene lost 2 bases and the J gene lost 2 bases, with 6 bases spanning the gap. This CDR3 is 13 amino acids long. As DNA, the CDR3 is TGTGCCAGCAGCCAACTAGGAAACACTGAAGCTTTCTTT. Its protein product is CASSQLGNTEAFF.

The rearrangement links TRBV4-1 to TRBJ2-7; D gene ambiguous. V was cut by 0 bases and J by 5 bases, with 17 bases left in between. The germline CDR1 and CDR2 sequences are MGHRA and YSYEKL. This CDR3 comprises 16 residues. CDR3 nucleotide sequence: TGCGCCAGCAGCCAAGATAGTGGCGGATTCCTCGACGAGCAGTACTTC. As protein: CASSQDSGGFLDEQYF.

The chain recombines TRBV19 with TRBJ2-3; the match to TRBD2 covers 10 bases. The CDR3 length is 13 residues. V lost 5 bases and J lost 14; bases outside the gene matches: 10. CDR1 is LNHDA and CDR2 is SQIVND in the germline V gene (reference sequence). CDR3: CASSPTGTSDMYF. The DNA for the CDR3 is TGTGCCAGTAGTCCAACCGGGACTAGCGACATGTATTTT. Full variable domain (remainder filled in from reference TRBV19 and TRBJ2-3): DGGITQSPKYLFRKEGQNVTLSCEQNLNHDAMYWYRQDPGQGLRLIYYSQIVNDFQKGDIAEGYSVSREKKESFPLTVTSAQKNPTAFYLCASSPTGTSDMYFGPGTRLTVL.

To note about this clone: The same CDR3 is also encoded by other DNA sequences in this sample. V gene TRBV5-4 combines with J gene TRBJ2-5, with D perhaps TRBD1 (5 bases). V was pared by 3 bases and J by 5 bases, with 5 bases between. Germline values: CDR1 SGHNT, CDR2 YYREEE (reference sequence). The CDR3 sequence is 11 residues long. CDR3 loop: CASSSGETQYF. DNA of the CDR3: TGTGCCAGCAGCTCAGGGGAGACCCAGTACTTC. Drawing the rest from reference TRBV5-4 and TRBJ2-5, the complete variable domain is ETGVTQSPTHLIKTRGQQVTLRCSSQSGHNTVSWYQQALGQGPQFIFQYYREEENGRGNFPPRFSGLQFPNYSSELNVNALELDDSALYLCASSSGETQYFGPGTRLLVL.